A selection of T cell receptor beta chains follows, all from one sample in a study of control samples from healthy donors and cancer patients. The data were produced by immunoSEQ multiplex PCR, yet TCRdb's version contains in-frame clones alone and is incomplete. The sample records about 120,000 clones, around 87% being singletons. Sequencing was carried out using PBMCs. The receptors shown here come from a woman between 45 and 65 years old with colorectal cancer. CDR3s include the opening cysteine and the closing phenylalanine or tryptophan. The order of the fields is V gene, clone size, D gene, J gene, CDR3 DNA, CDR3 protein. D genes are given only for firm matches. Clone sizes are given selectively: once, few, many, or a class where the clone is expanded.

V: TRBV2
size: NA
D: NA
J: TRBJ2-5
DNA: TGTGCCAGCAGTGAAGTCAGGCACCAAGAGACCCAGTACTTC
CDR3: CASSEVRHQETQYF

V: TRBV15
size: once
D: NA
J: TRBJ2-5
DNA: TGTGCCACCAGCAGAGAATGGACAGTCCAAGAGACCCAGTACTTC
CDR3: CATSREWTVQETQYF

V: TRBV7-3
size: NA
D: TRBD2
J: TRBJ2-1
DNA: TGTGCCAGCAGCTCCCTGGGACTAGCGGGAAATGAGCAGTTCTTC
CDR3: CASSSLGLAGNEQFF

V: TRBV5-1
size: NA
D: TRBD2
J: TRBJ2-2
DNA: TGCGCCAGCAGCTTCAGGGCTAGCGGGGCGTCGAACACCGGGGAGCTGTTTTTT
CDR3: CASSFRASGASNTGELFF

V: TRBV3-1/TRBV3-2
size: NA
D: TRBD1
J: TRBJ2-7
DNA: TGTGCCAGCAGCCTAGGACAGGGAGACGAGCAGTACTTC
CDR3: CASSLGQGDEQYF

V: TRBV5-1
size: few
D: TRBD1
J: TRBJ1-1
DNA: TGCGCCAGCAGCTCCCGGGACAGGGGAGCTTTTGAAGCTTTCTTT
CDR3: CASSSRDRGAFEAFF

V: TRBV5-6
size: NA
D: NA
J: TRBJ2-7
DNA: TGTGCCAGCAGCTTACAGGGAGGGTCCTACGAGCAGTACTTC
CDR3: CASSLQGGSYEQYF

V: TRBV29-1
size: NA
D: NA
J: TRBJ1-2
DNA: TGCAGCGTTGGGGGAACTAACTATGGCTACACCTTC
CDR3: CSVGGTNYGYTF

V: TRBV14
size: NA
D: NA
J: TRBJ2-1
DNA: TGTGCCAGCAGCCAAGGGGTGGGGTCCTACAATGAGCAGTTCTTC
CDR3: CASSQGVGSYNEQFF

V: TRBV30
size: NA
D: NA
J: TRBJ1-2
DNA: TGTGCCTGGAACCTCGGGGGGTGGTATGGCTACACCTTC
CDR3: CAWNLGGWYGYTF

V: TRBV7-8
size: NA
D: NA
J: TRBJ2-7
DNA: TGTGCCAGCAGCTTGACGAACACGGGCGAGCAGTACTTC
CDR3: CASSLTNTGEQYF

V: TRBV11-2
size: NA
D: TRBD2
J: TRBJ2-3
DNA: TGTGCCAGCAGCCGAATGGGACTAGCGGGAGTGAGAGATACGCAGTATTTT
CDR3: CASSRMGLAGVRDTQYF

V: TRBV30
size: NA
D: NA
J: TRBJ1-1
DNA: TGTGCCTGGAGTGTACCTAACGACAGTTGGAACACTGAAGCTTTCTTT
CDR3: CAWSVPNDSWNTEAFF

V: TRBV3-1/TRBV3-2
size: once
D: TRBD2
J: TRBJ2-3
DNA: TGTGCCTCGCAACGGGCGGGGGGGAACACAGATACGCAGTATTTT
CDR3: CASQRAGGNTDTQYF

V: TRBV6-1
size: once
D: NA
J: TRBJ1-5
DNA: TGTGCCAGCAGTGAGACAGACAATCAGCCCCAGCATTTT
CDR3: CASSETDNQPQHF

V: TRBV4-1
size: NA
D: NA
J: TRBJ1-1
DNA: TGCGCCAGCAGCCAAGATTCACGGTTAGGGGGGCCAGTAGCTGAAGCTTTCTTT
CDR3: CASSQDSRLGGPVAEAFF

V: TRBV9
size: many
D: TRBD2
J: TRBJ2-1
DNA: TGTGCCAGCAGCTCGTTAGCGGGAGCCAACAATGAGCAGTTCTTC
CDR3: CASSSLAGANNEQFF

V: TRBV6-1
size: NA
D: NA
J: TRBJ2-7
DNA: TGTGCCAGCAGTGAAAATAGCGGTTACGAGCAGTACTTC
CDR3: CASSENSGYEQYF

V: TRBV5-1
size: NA
D: NA
J: TRBJ1-2
DNA: TGCGCCAGCAGCTTGGAGGGGCAGGGCTCGGTTGGCTACACCTTC
CDR3: CASSLEGQGSVGYTF

V: TRBV19
size: NA
D: NA
J: TRBJ2-6
DNA: TGTGCCAGTCAGATCGGGGGGACAGGGGCCAACGTCCTGACTTTC
CDR3: CASQIGGTGANVLTF

V: TRBV6-5
size: NA
D: NA
J: TRBJ2-7
DNA: TGTGCCAGCAGTTACTCGAGAGAATACGAGCAGTACTTC
CDR3: CASSYSREYEQYF

V: TRBV6-1
size: NA
D: NA
J: TRBJ2-3
DNA: TGTGCCAGCAGTGATTCAAACTCTCCAGATACGCAGTATTTT
CDR3: CASSDSNSPDTQYF

V: TRBV3-1/TRBV3-2
size: NA
D: NA
J: TRBJ2-3
DNA: TGTGCCAGCAGCCAGCGGGTAGATACGCAGTATTTT
CDR3: CASSQRVDTQYF

V: TRBV5-1
size: NA
D: NA
J: TRBJ2-1
DNA: TGCGCCAGCAGCTTGGGAGGGAGGACCAACCCCTCCTACAATGAGCAGTTCTTC
CDR3: CASSLGGRTNPSYNEQFF

V: TRBV5-1
size: NA
D: TRBD1
J: TRBJ1-1
DNA: TGCGCCAGCAGCTGGACAGGAGTGAACACTGAAGCTTTCTTT
CDR3: CASSWTGVNTEAFF

V: TRBV19
size: NA
D: NA
J: TRBJ1-2
DNA: TGTGCCAGTAGTATAGTAGAGCTTGGAGGTCAGGGCTACACCTTC
CDR3: CASSIVELGGQGYTF

V: TRBV5-6
size: NA
D: TRBD1
J: TRBJ1-3
DNA: TGTGCCAGCAGTCTAGGACAGGGACGGGGAAACACCATATATTTT
CDR3: CASSLGQGRGNTIYF

V: TRBV15
size: NA
D: NA
J: TRBJ1-3
DNA: TGTGCCACCAGCCCCAGGGGCTACGGCTTTGGAAACACCATATATTTT
CDR3: CATSPRGYGFGNTIYF

V: TRBV11-2
size: NA
D: NA
J: TRBJ1-2
DNA: TGTGCCAGCAGCTCTCTTCGGGTCACTAACTATGGCTACACCTTC
CDR3: CASSSLRVTNYGYTF

V: TRBV3-1/TRBV3-2
size: NA
D: NA
J: TRBJ2-7
DNA: TGTGCCAGCAGCCAACGGGCAGGGTCTAGCAGCGAGCAGTACTTC
CDR3: CASSQRAGSSSEQYF

V: TRBV19
size: NA
D: NA
J: TRBJ2-2
DNA: TGTGCCAGTAGTGCACCGGACAGAGGCGGGGAGCTGTTTTTT
CDR3: CASSAPDRGGELFF

V: TRBV20-1
size: NA
D: NA
J: TRBJ1-1
DNA: TGCAGGGTGGGTCAACAGGGTGAAGCTTTCTTT
CDR3: CRVGQQGEAFF

V: TRBV27
size: NA
D: TRBD1
J: TRBJ2-7
DNA: TGTGCCAGCAGTCCAGGGGGCGGACGAACCTCCTACGAGCAGTACTTC
CDR3: CASSPGGGRTSYEQYF

V: TRBV7-8
size: once
D: TRBD2
J: TRBJ2-7
DNA: TGTGCCAGCAGAAATTTTAGCGGGAGGGGTTTCTACGAGCAGTACTTC
CDR3: CASRNFSGRGFYEQYF

V: TRBV5-5
size: NA
D: TRBD1
J: TRBJ2-1
DNA: TGTGCCAGCAGCTTGGACGGACAGGGTGCGAATGAGCAGTTCTTC
CDR3: CASSLDGQGANEQFF

V: TRBV6-5
size: few
D: TRBD1
J: TRBJ1-5
DNA: TGTGCCAGCAGTACGACACAGGGGTACAATCAGCCCCAGCATTTT
CDR3: CASSTTQGYNQPQHF

V: TRBV5-6
size: once
D: NA
J: TRBJ2-2
DNA: TGTGCCAGCACACCACTAGGGAGGGGACAGACCGGGGAGCTGTTTTTT
CDR3: CASTPLGRGQTGELFF

V: TRBV9
size: NA
D: NA
J: TRBJ1-3
DNA: TGTGCCAGCAGCGTAGCTTTAACGGACACCATATATTTT
CDR3: CASSVALTDTIYF

V: TRBV15
size: NA
D: TRBD2
J: TRBJ2-1
DNA: TGTGCCACCAGCAGAGGCAGAAGGGCTAGCGGATTCAATGAGCAGTTCTTC
CDR3: CATSRGRRASGFNEQFF

V: TRBV3-1/TRBV3-2
size: NA
D: NA
J: TRBJ2-6
DNA: TGTGCCAGCAGCCAAGGGTCGGGGAACTCTGGGGCCAACGTCCTGACTTTC
CDR3: CASSQGSGNSGANVLTF

V: TRBV5-5
size: NA
D: TRBD1
J: TRBJ2-7
DNA: TGTGCCAGCAGCTTTACGTGGGACAGGGGAAGAGAGCAGTACTTC
CDR3: CASSFTWDRGREQYF

V: TRBV27
size: NA
D: NA
J: TRBJ1-1
DNA: TGTGCCAGCAGTCCAGCGCAGAACACTGAAGCTTTCTTT
CDR3: CASSPAQNTEAFF

V: TRBV30
size: NA
D: TRBD1
J: TRBJ1-2
DNA: TGTGCCTGGAGTGCGCTTCAGGGGGCAGGTGGCTACACCTTC
CDR3: CAWSALQGAGGYTF

V: TRBV28
size: NA
D: NA
J: TRBJ1-2
DNA: TGTGCCAGCAGTTCTGGACTCTATGGCTACACCTTC
CDR3: CASSSGLYGYTF

V: TRBV6-1
size: once
D: NA
J: TRBJ1-1
DNA: TGTGCCAGCAGTGAAGGTCCTGCGAACACTGAAGCTTTCTTT
CDR3: CASSEGPANTEAFF

V: TRBV5-4
size: NA
D: TRBD1
J: TRBJ1-2
DNA: TGTGCCAGCAGCACTCGACAGGGGTCCTATGGCTACACCTTC
CDR3: CASSTRQGSYGYTF

V: TRBV27
size: NA
D: NA
J: TRBJ1-6
DNA: TGTGCCAGCAAAAACAGGGAGATAAATTCACCCCTCCACTTT
CDR3: CASKNREINSPLHF

V: TRBV5-1
size: NA
D: NA
J: TRBJ1-1
DNA: TGCGCCAGCAGCCTGAGGGCTAACACTGAAGCTTTCTTT
CDR3: CASSLRANTEAFF

V: TRBV4-1
size: NA
D: NA
J: TRBJ2-3
DNA: TGCGCCAGCAGCCAAACTGATTCGGGTTACCCTAAGACGGATACGCAGTATTTT
CDR3: CASSQTDSGYPKTDTQYF

V: TRBV3-1/TRBV3-2
size: NA
D: TRBD1
J: TRBJ2-7
DNA: TGTGCCAGCAGCTTGGGGGACAGGGGGATGAGGGAGCAGTACTTC
CDR3: CASSLGDRGMREQYF

V: TRBV28
size: NA
D: NA
J: TRBJ2-7
DNA: TGTGCCAGCAGGGGGGCTGTATTCAACGAGCAGTACTTC
CDR3: CASRGAVFNEQYF

V: TRBV5-1
size: NA
D: TRBD2
J: TRBJ2-3
DNA: TGCGCCAGCAGCATGCGTAGCGGGAGCGCAGATACGCAGTATTTT
CDR3: CASSMRSGSADTQYF

V: TRBV5-1
size: NA
D: TRBD1
J: TRBJ1-1
DNA: TGCGCCAGCAGCTGGGGGACAGAGATGAACACTGAAGCTTTCTTT
CDR3: CASSWGTEMNTEAFF